These 27 T cell receptor beta chains were all obtained from the same sample, sequenced in a study of blood T cell repertoires in COVID-19. Profiling relied on immunoSEQ multiplex PCR, and the TCRdb table lists in-frame clones only, not all of them. The sample consists of some 190,000 clones, about 77% of them appearing once. Material for sequencing was PBMCs or T cells enriched from blood (not recorded which). These receptors originate from a woman between 50 and 59 years old with acute COVID-19.

The chain carries TRBV5-4 and TRBJ1-4; D is unresolved. The CDR3 has 16 amino acids. CDR1 and CDR2 (germline): SGHNT, YYREEE (reference sequence). The V and J ends lost 0 bases and 3 bases respectively, with 12 bases between them. The DNA of the CDR3 is TGTGCCAGCAGCTTGGGACGGAGAAACCCTAATGAAAAACTGTTTTTT. Protein sequence: CASSLGRRNPNEKLFF.

V gene TRBV7-9 combines with J gene TRBJ2-5; 10 positions agree with TRBD2. The V and J ends lost 1 base and 0 bases, in that order; junction bases with no gene match: 5. CDR3 length: 17 amino acids. Germline CDR1 SEHNR, CDR2 FQNEAQ (reference sequence). The CDR3 region has the DNA TGTGCCAGCAGCTTAGGCCTAGCGGGGGCCCACCAAGAGACCCAGTACTTC. This sequence encodes CASSLGLAGAHQETQYF.

The J gene is TRBJ2-5, the V gene TRBV18; D not resolved. Germline values: CDR1 KGHSH, CDR2 LQKENI. V was shortened by 3 bases and J by 3 bases, with 8 bases between the two germline ends. The CDR3 is 13 amino acids. The CDR3 nucleotides are TGTGCCAGCTCACCCCAGTCGAAAGAGACCCAGTACTTC. Translating gives CASSPQSKETQYF.

This clone was seen a single time. V usage is TRBV3-1 (or the pseudogene TRBV3-2) and J usage is TRBJ2-3; TRBD2 is a possible D gene (7 bases). The CDR3 is 16 residues long. V lost 1 base to trimming and J lost 1 base, with 12 bases between them. Germline-derived CDR1 and CDR2 are LGHDT and YNNKEL (reference sequence). Here the CDR3 DNA reads TGTGCCAGCAGCCAAGCATGGGGGGGCGGCACAGATACGCAGTATTTT. This gives the protein CASSQAWGGGTDTQYF.

In its sample, this clone was seen once. This chain uses TRBV5-1 with TRBJ2-3, with TRBD1 matching 7 bases. The CDR3 covers 16 residues. Trimming took 4 bases from V and 1 from J; bases not matched to a gene: 9. The germline V gene encodes CDR1 SGHRS and CDR2 YFSETQ. The CDR3 sequence is CASSTNEGAGTDTQYF. The CDR3 nucleotides are TGCGCCAGCAGCACTAACGAGGGGGCGGGCACAGATACGCAGTATTTT. Based on the CDR3 plus reference TRBV5-1 and TRBJ2-3, the full variable domain is KAGVTQTPRYLIKTRGQQVTLSCSPISGHRSVSWYQQTPGQGLQFLFEYFSETQRNKGNFPGRFSGRQFSNSRSEMNVSTLELGDSALYLCASSTNEGAGTDTQYFGPGTRLTVL.

The chain combines TRBV9 with TRBJ1-5; D remains ambiguous. This CDR3 spans 15 amino acids. CDR1 and CDR2 from the germline V gene are SGDLS and YYNGEE. V lost 3 bases and J lost 5, with 15 bases in between. DNA of the CDR3: TGTGCCAGCAGCGCCGACGGATCAGCGCATCAGCCCCAGCATTTT. As protein: CASSADGSAHQPQHF. The complete variable domain, with remaining parts taken from reference TRBV9 and TRBJ1-5, reads DSGVTQTPKHLITATGQRVTLRCSPRSGDLSVYWYQQSLDQGLQFLIQYYNGEERAKGNILERFSAQQFPDLHSELNLSSLELGDSALYFCASSADGSAHQPQHFGDGTRLSIL.

The rearrangement joins TRBV7-8 to TRBJ1-5, with 8 bases fitting TRBD1. The CDR3 is 18 residues long. The V gene end was trimmed by 6 bases and the J gene end by 0 bases; junction bases not matched to a gene: 13. Germline assignment: CDR1 SGHVS and CDR2 FQNEAQ. The CDR3 reads CASSPDRALKNSNQPQHF. The CDR3 DNA is TGTGCCAGCAGTCCGGACAGGGCCCTGAAAAATAGCAATCAGCCCCAGCATTTT.

The chain uses TRBV19 and TRBJ1-1; D might be TRBD1 (6 bases). The CDR3 is made up of 13 amino acids. The germline V gene has CDR1 LNHDA and CDR2 SQIVND (reference sequence). Trimming shortened V by 8 bases and J by 0 bases, and 10 bases separated the two germline ends. CDR3 sequence reads: CASSGHLNTEAFF. In DNA, the CDR3 is TGTGCCAGTTCGGGACATTTGAACACTGAAGCTTTCTTT.

The J gene is TRBJ2-3, the V gene TRBV5-1; possibly TRBD2 for D (6 bases). From germline, CDR1 is SGHRS and CDR2 YFSETQ. V lost 6 bases to trimming and J lost 1 base, with 12 bases between them. The CDR3 length is 14 residues. CDR3 nucleotide sequence: TGCGCCAGCAAGCCTAGCGCGGGCACAGATACGCAGTATTTT. This sequence encodes CASKPSAGTDTQYF.

Concerning this clone itself: At the DNA level, this CDR3 is encoded by other sequences in the same sample as well. This chain uses TRBV7-8 with TRBJ2-5, with a tentative D call TRBD1 (5 bases). The CDR3 is 12 residues long. Trimming removed 3 bases at V and 4 bases at J, with 6 bases between. Looked up from germline, CDR1 is SGHVS and CDR2 is FQNEAQ. In nucleotides, the CDR3 is TGTGCCAGCAGCTTTAGGGGAGAGACCCAGTACTTC. It yields the protein CASSFRGETQYF. The full variable domain, in which reference TRBV7-8 and TRBJ2-5 provide the parts outside the CDR3, is GAGVSQSPRYKVAKRGQDVALRCDPISGHVSLFWYQQALGQGPEFLTYFQNEAQLDKSGLPSDRFFAERPEGSVSTLKIQRTQQEDSAVYLCASSFRGETQYFGPGTRLLVL.

This chain joins TRBV12-3 or TRBV12-4 and TRBJ1-1; D gene unclear. The CDR3 spans 12 residues. V was trimmed by 3 bases and J by 10 bases, leaving 12 bases between them. CDR3 in amino acids: CASSFSEVGAFF. Written as DNA, the CDR3 is TGTGCCAGCAGTTTTTCTGAGGTCGGAGCTTTCTTT.

This chain uses TRBV5-8 with TRBJ2-2; D is uncertain. Germline-derived CDR1 and CDR2 are SGHTS and YDEGEE. The CDR3 is 12 residues long. Trimming removed 7 bases from V and 5 bases from J, with 9 bases in between. The CDR3: CASAYGTGELFF. CDR3 DNA: TGTGCCAGCGCTTACGGGACCGGGGAGCTGTTTTTT. The whole variable domain, filled in from reference TRBV5-8 and TRBJ2-2, reads EAGVTQSPTHLIKTRGQQATLRCSPISGHTSVYWYQQALGLGLQFLLWYDEGEERNRGNFPPRFSGRQFPNYSSELNVNALELEDSALYLCASAYGTGELFFGEGSRLTVL.

The rearrangement uses TRBV5-6 and TRBJ2-5; TRBD2 matches 8 bases. Germline V lookup: CDR1 SGHDT, CDR2 YYEEEE. The CDR3 length is 16 residues. Trimming removed 0 bases from V and 5 bases from J; junction bases left unmatched: 9. The DNA of the CDR3 is TGTGCCAGCAGCTTGGAGCTCGGGGGGGCAGTGGAGACCCAGTACTTC. It codes for CASSLELGGAVETQYF.

The rearrangement uses TRBV7-9 and TRBJ2-6; D is ambiguous. CDR1 and CDR2 from the germline V gene are SEHNR and FQNEAQ (reference sequence). The CDR3 runs 14 residues. V lost 7 bases, J lost 0 bases, and 7 bases lay in between. The CDR3 DNA reads as TGTGCCAGCATATCTGTCTCTGGGGCCAACGTCCTGACTTTC. It is translated as CASISVSGANVLTF.

The V call is TRBV6-5, the J call TRBJ2-7; TRBD1 agrees at 7 bases. V gave up 4 bases and J gave up 2 bases; unmatched junction bases: 8. Germline loops: CDR1 MNHEY, CDR2 SVGAGI. The CDR3 runs to 15 residues. CDR3 sequence reads: CASSSDRSLPYEQYV. The DNA of the CDR3 is TGTGCCAGCAGTTCGGACAGGAGCCTCCCCTACGAGCAGTACGTC.

The V call is TRBV9, the J call TRBJ1-3; D is ambiguous. The CDR3 runs 14 residues. Germline V gene lookup returns CDR1 SGDLS and CDR2 YYNGEE. Deletions cut 4 bases from V and 7 bases from J, with 15 bases between. DNA for the CDR3: TGTGCCAGCAGCCGGCGGCAGCCTGAGAACACCATATATTTT. The encoded protein is CASSRRQPENTIYF.

The chain employs TRBV19 and TRBJ1-4, with no clear D. The CDR3 contains 16 residues. Trimming cost V 1 base and J 1 base, with 10 bases left between them. From germline, CDR1 is LNHDA and CDR2 SQIVND (reference sequence). The CDR3 sequence is CASSIVARRTNEKLFF. CDR3 DNA sequence: TGTGCCAGTAGTATAGTAGCCCGACGAACTAATGAAAAACTGTTTTTT.

In this sample, this clone turned up once. V and J are TRBV7-8 and TRBJ2-7; 10 bases fit TRBD2. CDR1 is SGHVS, CDR2 FQNEAQ, per germline. V shed 1 base and J 7 bases; nucleotides not matched to a gene: 7. This CDR3 is built from 15 residues. This chain's CDR3 is CASSLGAGGPREQYV. Written as DNA, the CDR3 is TGTGCCAGCAGCTTAGGAGCGGGGGGGCCGAGAGAGCAGTACGTC.

This clone was observed a handful of times. The chain carries TRBV19 and TRBJ2-3, with D unclear. The length of the CDR3 is 13 residues. The V end was cut by 6 bases, the J end by 1 base, with 8 bases between. Germline V CDR1 and CDR2: LNHDA, SQIVND (reference sequence). The CDR3: CASRGLGTDTQYF. The CDR3, as DNA: TGTGCCAGTAGAGGTCTAGGCACAGATACGCAGTATTTT.

This clone has only a few counts. Written as DNA, the CDR3 is TGTGCCAGCAGCTTAGTGGCAGGATCCTATGGCTACACCTTC. It is translated as CASSLVAGSYGYTF. The chain links TRBV11-2 to TRBJ1-2; D uncertain. The CDR3 has 14 residues. CDR1 and CDR2 from the germline V gene are SGHAT and FQNNGV. V lost 1 base and J lost 4, with 10 bases in between.

A word on this clone: The sample carries other DNA sequences with the same CDR3. The gene calls are TRBV19 and TRBJ1-1; D remains ambiguous. The CDR3 runs to 14 residues. V gave up 3 bases and J gave up 0 bases, with 8 bases separating them. Per germline, CDR1 LNHDA and CDR2 SQIVND (reference sequence). In DNA form, the CDR3 reads TGTGCCAGTAGTATTCGGGGTGTGAACACTGAAGCTTTCTTT. Protein: CASSIRGVNTEAFF.

The chain's CDR3 is CASSSVGTGSSYNEQFF. In nucleotides, the CDR3 is TGTGCCAGCAGCTCGGTGGGGACAGGGAGCTCCTACAATGAGCAGTTCTTC. V usage is TRBV9 and J usage is TRBJ2-1; 9 bases map to TRBD1. This CDR3 region has 17 residues. J lost 0 bases, V lost 4 bases, and 8 bases had no gene match. The germline V gene encodes CDR1 SGDLS and CDR2 YYNGEE.

The chain couples TRBV18 to TRBJ1-1, with 7 bases identical to TRBD1. Germline V gene sequence: CDR1 KGHSH, CDR2 LQKENI. This CDR3 is built from 14 residues. Trimming at V came to 6 bases and at J to 5 bases, leaving 9 bases not matched to a gene. The CDR3 DNA reads TGTGCCAGCTCCCAGGATGCAGGGGGGACTGAAGCTTTCTTT. It is translated as CASSQDAGGTEAFF.

This chain joins TRBV4-3 and TRBJ2-1; 7 bases are shared with TRBD2. Germline V gene sequence: CDR1 LGHNA, CDR2 YSLEER. The junction had 11 bases not matched to a gene; V was cut back by 9 bases and J by 0 bases. The CDR3 length is 16 residues. CDR3 DNA sequence: TGCGCCAGGATTTCCACTAGCGCCTTCTCCTACAATGAGCAGTTCTTC. As protein: CARISTSAFSYNEQFF.

This chain uses TRBV6-4 with TRBJ1-6; TRBD1 agrees at 9 bases. Germline values: CDR1 MRHNA, CDR2 SNTAGT. The V and J ends lost 6 bases and 8 bases, in that order; junction bases with no gene match: 2. The CDR3 loop spans 13 amino acids. Here the CDR3 reads CASRGQGHSPLHF. CDR3 coding DNA: TGTGCCAGCAGGGGACAGGGACATTCACCCCTCCACTTT.

The gene calls are TRBV4-1 and TRBJ1-2, with TRBD1 as a possible D gene (6 bases). CDR3 length equals 17 residues. The germline V gene has CDR1 MGHRA and CDR2 YSYEKL. With 1 base removed from V and 4 bases from J, the gap between germline ends came to 19 bases. The CDR3 coding sequence is TGCGCCAGCAGCCAAGGGCGGGGGGCGAGGCCCTCCTATGGCTACACCTTC. It specifies CASSQGRGARPSYGYTF.

The CDR3 sequence is CASSPTEVSGNTIYF. The CDR3 DNA reads TGTGCCAGCTCACCAACAGAAGTCTCTGGAAACACCATATATTTT. This sequence joins TRBV18 and TRBJ1-3, with D unresolved. Germline lookup yields CDR1 KGHSH and CDR2 LQKENI. CDR3 length: 15 residues. V lost 2 bases and J 0 bases, leaving 8 bases between the germline ends.